This T cell receptor beta chain appears in the sequencing data of a study of monozygotic twins with inflammatory bowel disease. The study, taken as a whole, reports: TCRbeta diversity (inverse Simpson) was lower in IBD patients than in healthy co-twins.

About this clonotype: What it binds is not known.

From the 5' RACE reads, TCRdb lists one entry per CDR3 protein and no DNA. The sample table includes approximately 400,000 distinct CDR3 sequences. The sample taken for sequencing was blood. This receptor was obtained from a human donor with ulcerative colitis or Crohn's disease, or a healthy co-twin of an affected twin (not recorded which).

CDR3 residues: CASSARTGGEKLFF. The chain carries TRBV2 and TRBJ1-4. The germline V gene encodes CDR1 SNHLY and CDR2 FYNNEI. This CDR3 has 14 amino acids.